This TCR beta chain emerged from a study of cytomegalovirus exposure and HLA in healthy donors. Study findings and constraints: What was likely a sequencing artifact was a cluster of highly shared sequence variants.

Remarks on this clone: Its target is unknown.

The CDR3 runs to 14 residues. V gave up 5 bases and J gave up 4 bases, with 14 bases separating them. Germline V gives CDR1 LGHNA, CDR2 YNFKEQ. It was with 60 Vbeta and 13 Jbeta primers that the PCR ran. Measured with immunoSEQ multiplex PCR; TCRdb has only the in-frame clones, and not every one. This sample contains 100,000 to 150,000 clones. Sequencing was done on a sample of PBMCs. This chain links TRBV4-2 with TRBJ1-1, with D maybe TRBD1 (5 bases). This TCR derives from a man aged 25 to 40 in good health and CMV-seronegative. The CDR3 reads CASSSVGASTEAFF. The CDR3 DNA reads TGTGCCAGCAGCTCTGTAGGGGCAAGCACTGAAGCTTTCTTT.